Below are 30 T cell receptor beta chains sequenced from a single sample in a study of monozygotic twins with inflammatory bowel disease. TCRdb re-analyzed the 5' RACE reads; it lists each CDR3 protein once, without DNA. The sample is made up of 150,000 to 200,000 distinct CDR3 sequences, and the top ten hold over 2.5% of it. The source material was blood. These TCRs come from a human donor with ulcerative colitis or Crohn's disease, or a healthy co-twin of an affected twin (not recorded which).

This chain uses TRBV7-6 with TRBJ2-7. Germline CDR1 is SGHVS and CDR2 is FNYEAQ. The CDR3 length is 14 residues. The CDR3 protein is CASSRYSGAYEQYF. The full variable domain, completed using reference TRBV7-6 and TRBJ2-7, is GAGVSQSPRYKVTKRGQDVALRCDPISGHVSLYWYRQALGQGPEFLTYFNYEAQQDKSGLPNDRFSAERPEGSISTLTIQRTEQRDSAMYRCASSRYSGAYEQYFGPGTRLTVT.

This chain joins TRBV20-1 and TRBJ2-7; TCRdb's D call, TRBD2, is unchecked because there is no DNA. In germline, CDR1 is DFQATT, CDR2 SNEGSKA (reference sequence). This CDR3 contains 16 residues. The CDR3 sequence is CSARDWTSGSSYEQYF.

The chain recombines TRBV12-3 or TRBV12-4 with TRBJ2-1. The CDR3 is made up of 13 amino acids. The CDR3 sequence is CASSLVNYNEQFF.

The chain recombines TRBV12-3 or TRBV12-4 with TRBJ2-3; the TCRdb call, TRBD1, lacks DNA for checking. CDR3 length: 15 residues. The CDR3: CASTLGPGGIDTQYF.

The rearrangement joins TRBV11-2 to TRBJ2-1; the TRBD1 assignment by TCRdb is unverifiable without DNA. The length of the CDR3 is 15 residues. The germline CDR1 and CDR2 sequences are SGHAT and FQNNGV. The chain's CDR3 is CASSPRVEKYNEQFF.

The chain is built from TRBV18 and TRBJ2-3; the TCRdb call, TRBD2, lacks DNA for checking. Looked up from germline, CDR1 is KGHSH and CDR2 is LQKENI. The CDR3 loop spans 15 amino acids. CDR3 loop: CASSSAGASTDTQYF.

This chain links TRBV5-1 with TRBJ2-7; TCRdb's D gene call, TRBD1, goes unchecked for lack of DNA. There are 15 residues in the CDR3. In germline, CDR1 is SGHRS, CDR2 YFSETQ. The CDR3 sequence is CASSLEWARNYEQYF.

The chain is built from TRBV7-2 and TRBJ1-1; TCRdb lists TRBD1, though no DNA is available to test this call. The germline CDR1 and CDR2 sequences are SGHTA and FQGNSA. The length of the CDR3 is 16 residues. The chain's CDR3 is CASSLYRTGRYAEAFF.

V and J are TRBV19 and TRBJ2-3. Germline V gives CDR1 LNHDA, CDR2 SQIVND (reference sequence). This CDR3 has 16 residues. CDR3 loop: CASQPSYTRGTDTQYF.

The chain joins TRBV6-2 or TRBV6-3 to TRBJ2-5; TCRdb proposes TRBD2, but this gene call is untestable without DNA. This CDR3 contains 12 residues. In germline, CDR1 is MNHEY, CDR2 SVGEGT. The CDR3 loop is CASKAGQETQYF.

The chain recombines TRBV27 with TRBJ2-7; TCRdb proposes TRBD2, but this gene call is untestable without DNA. CDR3 length: 14 residues. Germline CDR1 reads MNHEY; CDR2 reads SMNVEV (reference sequence). CDR3 in amino acids: CASRRNGPPYEQYF.

This chain joins TRBV7-8 and TRBJ2-2; TCRdb names TRBD1, which stays unverified in the absence of DNA. Germline CDR1 reads SGHVS; CDR2 reads FQNEAQ. This CDR3 contains 17 residues. This CDR3 reads CASSPRTVRVTTGELFF.

This chain uses TRBV18 with TRBJ2-2; TCRdb indicates TRBD1, and absent DNA this call remains unverified. The germline gives CDR1 KGHSH, CDR2 LQKENI. There are 13 residues in the CDR3. CDR3 loop: CAAGTVSTGELFF.

The chain joins TRBV30 to TRBJ2-2; TCRdb gives TRBD2 as the D gene, but with no DNA this cannot be confirmed. Germline V CDR1 and CDR2: GTSNPN, SVGIG (reference sequence). The CDR3 runs to 14 residues. This CDR3 is CAGSSGQNTGELFF.

The V call is TRBV6-6, the J call TRBJ2-3; TCRdb designates TRBD2, a call that cannot be tested without DNA. Germline V gene data show CDR1 as MNHNY and CDR2 as SVGAGI (reference sequence). The CDR3 totals 14 residues. CDR3: CASNPGLSTDTQYF.

The chain joins TRBV29-1 to TRBJ1-2. The CDR3 is 13 residues long. Germline V gene data show CDR1 as SQVTM and CDR2 as ANQGSEA. This CDR3 is CSVVIRRSEGYTF.

This chain connects TRBV7-2 to TRBJ2-4; TCRdb proposes TRBD1, but this gene call is untestable without DNA. CDR3 length: 14 amino acids. Germline CDR1 SGHTA, CDR2 FQGNSA. CDR3 residues: CASSFYRGQNIQYF.

The chain combines TRBV6-1 with TRBJ1-5; the TCRdb D gene call, TRBD1, has no DNA to confirm it. In germline, CDR1 is MNHNS, CDR2 SASEGT. The CDR3 sequence is 17 residues long. This CDR3 is CASSGNRELYSNQPQHF.

J is TRBJ2-1 and V is TRBV20-1; TCRdb returns TRBD2, unconfirmable since there is no DNA. The CDR3 has 15 residues. In germline, CDR1 is DFQATT, CDR2 SNEGSKA (reference sequence). CDR3 loop: CSAQLAGRTYNEQFF.

The rearrangement joins TRBV12-3 or TRBV12-4 to TRBJ2-3; TCRdb's D gene call, TRBD2, goes unchecked for lack of DNA. The CDR3 consists of 15 residues. CDR3 loop: CASSTGLAETDTQYF.

V and J are TRBV5-5 and TRBJ2-3; TCRdb selects TRBD2, and the lack of DNA leaves this call unchecked. Germline CDR1 SGHKS, CDR2 YYEKEE (reference sequence). The length of the CDR3 is 17 residues. CDR3 amino acids: CASMTLAGGRGTDTQYF. Looking up the rest from reference TRBV5-5 and TRBJ2-3 gives the full variable domain: DAGVTQSPTHLIKTRGQQVTLRCSPISGHKSVSWYQQVLGQGPQFIFQYYEKEERGRGNFPDRFSARQFPNYSSELNVNALLLGDSALYLCASMTLAGGRGTDTQYFGPGTRLTVL.

V usage is TRBV11-2 and J usage is TRBJ1-1. Germline lookup yields CDR1 SGHAT and CDR2 FQNNGV. This CDR3 is 15 amino acids long. CDR3 region: CASSIGVGTNTEAFF.

This rearrangement joins TRBV7-2 to TRBJ2-1; TCRdb's D call, TRBD1, is unchecked because there is no DNA. CDR1 and CDR2 (germline): SGHTA, FQGNSA. The CDR3 extends over 15 amino acids. The CDR3 sequence: CASRIDRSSYNEQFF.

The chain carries TRBV20-1 and TRBJ2-1; no DNA is available, so the TRBD2 call from TCRdb remains unchecked. The CDR3 length is 14 residues. Germline values: CDR1 DFQATT, CDR2 SNEGSKA (reference sequence). The CDR3 sequence is CSASRAGGNNEQFF.

The rearrangement uses TRBV5-1 and TRBJ2-4; the TRBD1 assignment by TCRdb is unverifiable without DNA. The germline V gene has CDR1 SGHRS and CDR2 YFSETQ. The CDR3 totals 16 residues. CDR3 amino acids: CASSLGPQGTQNIQYF.

V and J are TRBV28 and TRBJ2-5; the TCRdb D gene call, TRBD1, has no DNA to confirm it. Germline V gene data show CDR1 as MDHEN and CDR2 as SYDVKM. There are 14 residues in the CDR3. CDR3 loop: CASSSKGARETQYF.

V and J are TRBV19 and TRBJ1-4. The V gene's germline CDR1 is LNHDA and CDR2 SQIVND (reference sequence). This CDR3 contains 12 residues. CDR3 in amino acids: CASSWLNEKLFF.

The V gene is TRBV29-1, the J gene TRBJ1-4; as DNA is missing, the TRBD1 call by TCRdb cannot be tested. The CDR3 totals 14 residues. Per germline, CDR1 SQVTM and CDR2 ANQGSEA. CDR3 protein: CSVVITGRNEKLFF.

This chain connects TRBV24-1 to TRBJ1-2; TCRdb indicates TRBD1, and absent DNA this call remains unverified. Germline values: CDR1 KGHDR, CDR2 SFDVKD. This CDR3 has 13 amino acids. CDR3 in amino acids: CATSDTGNYGYTF.

The CDR3 sequence is CASSLALGHNEQFF. The chain combines TRBV7-8 with TRBJ2-1. The length of the CDR3 is 14 residues. Per the germline V gene, CDR1 is SGHVS and CDR2 is FQNEAQ.